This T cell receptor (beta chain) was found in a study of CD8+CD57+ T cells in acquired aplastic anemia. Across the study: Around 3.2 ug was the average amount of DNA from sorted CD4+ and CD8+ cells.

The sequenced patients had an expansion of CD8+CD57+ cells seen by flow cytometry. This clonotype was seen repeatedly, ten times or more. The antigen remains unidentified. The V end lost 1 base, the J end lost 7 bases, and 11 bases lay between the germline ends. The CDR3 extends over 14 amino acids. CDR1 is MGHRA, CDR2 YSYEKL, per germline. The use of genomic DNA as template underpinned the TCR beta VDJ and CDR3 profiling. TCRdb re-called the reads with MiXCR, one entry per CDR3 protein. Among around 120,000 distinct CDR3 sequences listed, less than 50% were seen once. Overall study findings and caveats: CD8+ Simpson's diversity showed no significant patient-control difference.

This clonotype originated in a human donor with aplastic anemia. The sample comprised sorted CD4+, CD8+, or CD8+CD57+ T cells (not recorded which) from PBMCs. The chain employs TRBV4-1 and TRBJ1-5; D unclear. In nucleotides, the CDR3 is TGCGCCAGCAGCCAAGTAGGCCCCAGGCAGCCCCAGCATTTT. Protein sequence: CASSQVGPRQPQHF.